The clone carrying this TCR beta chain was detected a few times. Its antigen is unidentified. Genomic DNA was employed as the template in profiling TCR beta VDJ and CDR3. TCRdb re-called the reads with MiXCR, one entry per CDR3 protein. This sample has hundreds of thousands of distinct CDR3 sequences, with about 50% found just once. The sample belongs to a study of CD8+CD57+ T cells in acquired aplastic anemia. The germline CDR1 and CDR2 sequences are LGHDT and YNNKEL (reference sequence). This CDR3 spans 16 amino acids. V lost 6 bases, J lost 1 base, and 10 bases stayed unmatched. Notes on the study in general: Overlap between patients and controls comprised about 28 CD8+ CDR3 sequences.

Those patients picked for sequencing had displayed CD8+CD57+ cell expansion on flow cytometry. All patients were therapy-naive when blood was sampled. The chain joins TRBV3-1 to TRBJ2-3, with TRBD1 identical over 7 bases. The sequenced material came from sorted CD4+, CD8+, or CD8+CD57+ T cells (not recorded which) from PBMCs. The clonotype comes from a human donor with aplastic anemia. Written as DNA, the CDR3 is TGTGCCAGCAGGGGGCAGGGGGTACGGGGCACAGATACGCAGTATTTT. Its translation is CASRGQGVRGTDTQYF.